This T cell receptor beta chain derives from a study of response to subunit inactivated influenza vaccine. TCRdb reanalysed the RT-PCR reads using MiXCR and keeps one entry per CDR3 protein. The sample carries around 490,000 distinct CDR3 sequences, around 8% recorded once. V shed 1 base and J 6 bases; nucleotides not matched to a gene: 9. The CDR3 loop spans 16 amino acids. Per the germline V gene, CDR1 is LGHNA and CDR2 is YSLEER. Overall study findings and caveats: The study's authors posited that every seasonal influenza vaccination enlists few new T cells.

The sample holds many counts of this clonotype. Its antigen is unknown. The receptor was isolated from a man aged 45 to 70 who received an inactivated influenza vaccine. This chain joins TRBV4-3 and TRBJ2-1, with 7 positions matching TRBD2. Sample: PBMCs from blood, taken around 25 months after vaccination. CDR3 protein: CASSQVWGGGSNEQFF. In DNA form, the CDR3 reads TGCGCCAGCAGCCAAGTGTGGGGCGGCGGGAGCAATGAGCAGTTCTTC.